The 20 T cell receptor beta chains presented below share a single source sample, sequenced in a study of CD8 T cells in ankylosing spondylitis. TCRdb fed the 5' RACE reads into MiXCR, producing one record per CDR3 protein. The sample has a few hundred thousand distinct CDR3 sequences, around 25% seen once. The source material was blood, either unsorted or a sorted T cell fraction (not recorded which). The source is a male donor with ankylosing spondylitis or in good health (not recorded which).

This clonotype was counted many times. CDR3 sequence: CASSLGRGVSYEQYF. The CDR3 DNA is TGTGCCAGCAGTTTAGGGCGGGGGGTCTCCTACGAGCAGTACTTC. V usage is TRBV12-3 or TRBV12-4 and J usage is TRBJ2-7, with TRBD2 matching 8 bases. V shed 1 base, J shed 0 bases, and the junction held 2 bases outside the gene matches. CDR3 length equals 15 residues.

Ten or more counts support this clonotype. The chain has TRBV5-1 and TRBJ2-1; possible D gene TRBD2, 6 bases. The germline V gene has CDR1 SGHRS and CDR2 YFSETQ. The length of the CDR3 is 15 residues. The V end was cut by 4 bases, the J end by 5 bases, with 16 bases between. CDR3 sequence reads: CASSPEGRTDNEQFF. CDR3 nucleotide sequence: TGCGCCAGCAGCCCGGAGGGTAGGACGGACAATGAGCAGTTCTTC.

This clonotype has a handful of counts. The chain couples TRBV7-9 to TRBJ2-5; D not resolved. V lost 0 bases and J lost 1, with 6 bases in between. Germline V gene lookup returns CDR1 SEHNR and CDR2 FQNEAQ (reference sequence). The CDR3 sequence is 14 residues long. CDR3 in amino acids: CASSLAATQETQYF. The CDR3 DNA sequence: TGTGCCAGCAGCTTAGCTGCGACCCAAGAGACCCAGTACTTC.

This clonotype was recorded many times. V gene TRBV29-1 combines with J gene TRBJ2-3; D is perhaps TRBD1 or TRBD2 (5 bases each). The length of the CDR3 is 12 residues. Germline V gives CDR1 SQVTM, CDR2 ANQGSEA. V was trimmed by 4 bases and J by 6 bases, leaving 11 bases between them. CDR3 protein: CSVGGGEDTQYF. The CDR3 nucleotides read TGCAGCGTTGGTGGGGGTGAGGATACGCAGTATTTT.

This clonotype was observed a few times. For the CDR3, the DNA is TGTGCCAGCAGCTTAGGGCAGGGCAATTACAATGAGCAGTTCTTC. Amino acids: CASSLGQGNYNEQFF. The V gene is TRBV11-3, the J gene TRBJ2-1, with D possibly matching TRBD1 (5 bases). This CDR3 has 15 residues. Trimming took 1 base from V and 4 from J, leaving 11 bases between them. CDR1 is SGHNT, CDR2 YENEEA, per germline.

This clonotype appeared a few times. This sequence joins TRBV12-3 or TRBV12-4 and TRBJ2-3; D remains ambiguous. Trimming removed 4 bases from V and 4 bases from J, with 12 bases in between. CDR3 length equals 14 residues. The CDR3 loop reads CASSSFPVPDTQYF. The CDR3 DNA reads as TGTGCCAGCAGTTCGTTCCCTGTCCCAGATACGCAGTATTTT.

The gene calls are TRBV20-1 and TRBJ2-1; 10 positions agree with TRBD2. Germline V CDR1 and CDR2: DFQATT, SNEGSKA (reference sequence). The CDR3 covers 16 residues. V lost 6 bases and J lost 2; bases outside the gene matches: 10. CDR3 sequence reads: CSAGGAAGGPYNEQFF. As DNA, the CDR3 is TGCAGTGCCGGAGGGGCAGCGGGGGGGCCCTACAATGAGCAGTTCTTC.

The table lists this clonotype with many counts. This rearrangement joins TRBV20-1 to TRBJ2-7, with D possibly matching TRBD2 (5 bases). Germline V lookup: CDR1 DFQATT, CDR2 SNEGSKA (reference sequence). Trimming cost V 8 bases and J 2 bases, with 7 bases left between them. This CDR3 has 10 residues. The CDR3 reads CSTGTYEQYF. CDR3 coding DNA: TGCAGTACCGGGACCTACGAGCAGTACTTC.

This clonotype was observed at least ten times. The CDR3 is CSAPDLMTEETQYF. CDR3 coding DNA: TGCAGTGCTCCGGACCTGATGACTGAAGAGACCCAGTACTTC. The chain has TRBV20-1 and TRBJ2-5; D gene uncertain. Germline V CDR1 and CDR2: DFQATT, SNEGSKA (reference sequence). Trimming stripped 5 bases from V and 3 bases from J, with 16 bases between. The CDR3 has 14 amino acids.

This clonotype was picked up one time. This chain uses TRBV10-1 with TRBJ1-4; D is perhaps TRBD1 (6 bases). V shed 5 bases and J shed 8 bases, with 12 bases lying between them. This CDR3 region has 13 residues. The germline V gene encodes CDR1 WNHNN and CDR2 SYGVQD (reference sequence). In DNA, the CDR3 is TGCGCCAGCAGTTCGGGAGGGGGAGAAAAACTGTTTTTT. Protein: CASSSGGGEKLFF.

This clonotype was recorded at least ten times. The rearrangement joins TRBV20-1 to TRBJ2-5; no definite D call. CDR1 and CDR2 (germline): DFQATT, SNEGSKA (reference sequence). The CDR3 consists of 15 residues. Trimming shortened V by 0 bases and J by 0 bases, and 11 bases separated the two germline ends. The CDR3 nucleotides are TGCAGTGCTAGAGACCGAGACTGGGACCAAGAGACCCAGTACTTC. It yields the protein CSARDRDWDQETQYF.

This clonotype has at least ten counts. CDR3 sequence reads: CASSPPEDLYGYTF. The CDR3 bases are TGTGCCAGCTCACCACCGGAGGACCTATATGGCTACACCTTC. The chain couples TRBV18 to TRBJ1-2; no clear D. Germline loops: CDR1 KGHSH, CDR2 LQKENI. V was cut by 0 bases and J by 5 bases, with 10 bases left in between. This CDR3 spans 14 amino acids. Filled out from reference TRBV18 and TRBJ1-2, the complete variable domain reads NAGVMQNPRHLVRRRGQEARLRCSPMKGHSHVYWYRQLPEEGLKFMVYLQKENIIDESGMPKERFSAEFPKEGPSILRIQQVVRGDSAAYFCASSPPEDLYGYTFGSGTRLTVV.

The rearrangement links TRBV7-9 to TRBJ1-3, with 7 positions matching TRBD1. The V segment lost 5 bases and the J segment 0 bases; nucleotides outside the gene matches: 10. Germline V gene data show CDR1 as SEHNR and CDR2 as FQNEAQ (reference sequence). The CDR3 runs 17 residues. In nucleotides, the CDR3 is TGTGCCAGCAGCACATACAGGGGTTACAACTCTGGAAACACCATATATTTT. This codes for CASSTYRGYNSGNTIYF.

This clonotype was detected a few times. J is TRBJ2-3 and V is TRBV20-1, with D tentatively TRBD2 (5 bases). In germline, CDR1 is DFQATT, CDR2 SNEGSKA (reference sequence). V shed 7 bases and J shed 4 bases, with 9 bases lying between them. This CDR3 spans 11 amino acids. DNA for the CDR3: TGCAGTGGAGGGATGGCAGATACGCAGTATTTT. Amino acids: CSGGMADTQYF.

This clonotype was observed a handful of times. CDR3 DNA sequence: TGTGCCATCCTCGTCCTAGCGGGGGGTATCCTCCTGGGCACCGGGGAGCTGTTTTTT. Translated, it gives CAILVLAGGILLGTGELFF. The genes are TRBV10-3 and TRBJ2-2, with TRBD2 matching over 11 bases. There are 19 residues in the CDR3. From germline, CDR1 is ENHRY and CDR2 SYGVKD. V lost 8 bases and J lost 4; bases outside the gene matches: 18.

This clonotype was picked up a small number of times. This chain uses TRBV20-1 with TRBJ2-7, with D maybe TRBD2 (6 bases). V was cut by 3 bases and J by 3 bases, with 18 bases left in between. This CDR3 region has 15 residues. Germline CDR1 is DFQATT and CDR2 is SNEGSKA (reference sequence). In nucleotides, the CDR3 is TGCAGTGCTAGGGGGACGGGACTTTTGGGCTACGAGCAGTACTTC. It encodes CSARGTGLLGYEQYF.

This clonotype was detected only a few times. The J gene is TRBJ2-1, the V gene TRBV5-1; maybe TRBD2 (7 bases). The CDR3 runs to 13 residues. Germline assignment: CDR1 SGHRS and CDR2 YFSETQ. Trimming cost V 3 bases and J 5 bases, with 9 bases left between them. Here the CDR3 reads CASSWGGDNEQFF. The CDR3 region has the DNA TGCGCCAGCAGCTGGGGGGGCGACAATGAGCAGTTCTTC.

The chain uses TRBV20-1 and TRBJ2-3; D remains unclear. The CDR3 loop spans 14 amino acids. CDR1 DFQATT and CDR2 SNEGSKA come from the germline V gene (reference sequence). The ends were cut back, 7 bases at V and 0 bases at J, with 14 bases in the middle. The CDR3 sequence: CSGPGGLSTDTQYF. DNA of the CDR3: TGCAGTGGCCCCGGCGGCCTCAGCACAGATACGCAGTATTTT.

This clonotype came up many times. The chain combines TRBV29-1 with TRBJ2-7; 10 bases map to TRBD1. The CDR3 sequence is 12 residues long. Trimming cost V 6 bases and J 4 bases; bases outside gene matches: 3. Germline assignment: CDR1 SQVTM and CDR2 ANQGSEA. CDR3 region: CSVRQGAYEQYF. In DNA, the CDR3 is TGCAGCGTCCGACAGGGGGCTTACGAGCAGTACTTC.

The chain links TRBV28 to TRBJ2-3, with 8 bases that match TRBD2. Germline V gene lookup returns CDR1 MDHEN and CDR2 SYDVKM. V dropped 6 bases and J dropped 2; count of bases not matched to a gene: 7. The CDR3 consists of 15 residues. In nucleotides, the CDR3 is TGTGCCAGCAGCCACCAGCGGGGGATCACAGATACGCAGTATTTT. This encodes CASSHQRGITDTQYF.